What follows are 23 T cell receptor beta chains derived from one specimen sequenced in a study of blood T cell repertoires in COVID-19. Assay used: immunoSEQ multiplex PCR; TCRdb lists only in-frame clones, some missing. Among about 160,000 clones, roughly 81% were seen once, and the ten largest hold around 8.1%. Source material: peripheral blood. These receptors were collected from a woman aged 55 to 70 with COVID-19, enrolled during active disease.

V gene TRBV5-1 combines with J gene TRBJ2-1, with no clear D. The CDR3 contains 13 residues. Germline V gene sequence: CDR1 SGHRS, CDR2 YFSETQ. Trimming took off 0 bases at V and 7 bases at J, with 8 bases between the two ends. CDR3 bases: TGCGCCAGCAGCTTGGCGGCACAGAATGAGCAGTTCTTC. As protein: CASSLAAQNEQFF. Full variable domain (missing parts from reference TRBV5-1 and TRBJ2-1): KAGVTQTPRYLIKTRGQQVTLSCSPISGHRSVSWYQQTPGQGLQFLFEYFSETQRNKGNFPGRFSGRQFSNSRSEMNVSTLELGDSALYLCASSLAAQNEQFFGPGTRLTVL.

This clone came up once. The rearrangement links TRBV5-1 to TRBJ1-1, with D maybe TRBD1 (5 bases). This CDR3 spans 13 amino acids. Germline V lookup: CDR1 SGHRS, CDR2 YFSETQ. Trimming pared 1 base from V and 11 bases from J, leaving 15 bases between. DNA for the CDR3: TGCGCCAGCAGCTTGCGTTCGGGGGTCGAGGCTTTCTTT. Translating gives CASSLRSGVEAFF.

J is TRBJ1-5 and V is TRBV6-1, with 7 bases fitting TRBD1. The CDR3 consists of 14 residues. Germline CDR1 and CDR2: MNHNS and SASEGT. J lost 7 bases, V lost 0 bases, and 3 bases had no gene match. The CDR3 reads CASSEATGRQPQHF. The CDR3 region has the DNA TGTGCCAGCAGTGAAGCGACAGGGAGGCAGCCCCAGCATTTT.

This chain links TRBV3-1 (or the pseudogene TRBV3-2) with TRBJ2-4; the match to TRBD1 covers 8 bases. The length of the CDR3 is 14 residues. The V segment lost 1 base and the J segment 7 bases; nucleotides outside the gene matches: 3. In germline, CDR1 is LGHDT, CDR2 YNNKEL (reference sequence). The CDR3 bases are TGTGCCAGCAGCCAAGTGAACAGGGGGAACATTCAGTACTTC. Amino acids: CASSQVNRGNIQYF.

The V call is TRBV19, the J call TRBJ1-1, with TRBD1 as a possible D gene (5 bases). This CDR3 contains 14 residues. V lost 7 bases and J 4 bases, leaving 16 bases between the germline ends. The germline V gene encodes CDR1 LNHDA and CDR2 SQIVND (reference sequence). DNA of the CDR3: TGTGCCAGTACCCCGGCCTTAAGGGGCACTGAAGCTTTCTTT. It codes for CASTPALRGTEAFF.

This sequence joins TRBV11-2 and TRBJ1-3; D not resolved. The V and J ends lost 5 bases and 0 bases respectively, with 17 bases between them. There are 17 residues in the CDR3. CDR1 and CDR2 from the germline V gene are SGHAT and FQNNGV. The CDR3 here is CASSQENQYDSGNTIYF. Written as DNA, the CDR3 is TGTGCCAGCAGCCAGGAAAATCAATACGACTCTGGAAACACCATATATTTT. Combining the CDR3 with reference TRBV11-2 and TRBJ1-3 gives the whole variable domain EAGVAQSPRYKIIEKRQSVAFWCNPISGHATLYWYQQILGQGPKLLIQFQNNGVVDDSQLPKDRFSAERLKGVDSTLKIQPAKLEDSAVYLCASSQENQYDSGNTIYFGEGSWLTVV.

This rearrangement joins TRBV5-1 to TRBJ2-5, with 8 bases identical to TRBD2. Germline lookup yields CDR1 SGHRS and CDR2 YFSETQ. J lost 5 bases, V lost 5 bases, and 8 bases had no gene match. This CDR3 contains 14 residues. CDR3 nucleotides: TGCGCCAGCAGGCCTGGTAGCGGGACGGAGACCCAGTACTTC. It codes for CASRPGSGTETQYF.

V and J are TRBV7-8 and TRBJ2-7; TRBD2 matches at 11 bases. Looked up from germline, CDR1 is SGHVS and CDR2 is FQNEAQ. J gave up 5 bases and V 3 bases, and 0 bases lay outside the gene matches. This CDR3 comprises 13 residues. Here the CDR3 reads CASSLGLADEQYF. The CDR3 nucleotides read TGTGCCAGCAGCTTGGGACTAGCGGACGAGCAGTACTTC.

This clone occurred a few times. This chain joins TRBV5-1 and TRBJ1-2, with D possibly being TRBD1 (6 bases). The CDR3 is made up of 15 amino acids. Germline values: CDR1 SGHRS, CDR2 YFSETQ. V dropped 5 bases and J dropped 6 bases, with 20 bases sitting between them. The chain's CDR3 is CASRSEGGRSDGYTF. The CDR3, as DNA: TGCGCCAGCAGATCAGAGGGGGGGCGTTCGGATGGCTACACCTTC.

There are a few counts of this clone. The chain links TRBV5-5 to TRBJ1-6; D gene uncertain. The V end was cut by 7 bases, the J end by 6 bases, with 20 bases between. CDR1 and CDR2 (germline): SGHKS, YYEKEE (reference sequence). The CDR3 has 16 amino acids. The CDR3 nucleotides read TGTGCCAGCTTCACATCTTTGGCCCCTCTTAATTCACCCCTCCACTTT. Encoded protein: CASFTSLAPLNSPLHF.

The V gene is TRBV27, the J gene TRBJ1-1, with D unclear. In germline, CDR1 is MNHEY, CDR2 SMNVEV (reference sequence). V was pared by 3 bases and J by 7 bases, with 9 bases between. The CDR3 totals 12 residues. The CDR3 spells CASSLCAFEAFF. In nucleotides, the CDR3 is TGTGCCAGCAGTTTGTGCGCATTTGAAGCTTTCTTT.

The V gene is TRBV19, the J gene TRBJ1-5, with 7 bases aligning to TRBD1. Germline V gene data show CDR1 as LNHDA and CDR2 as SQIVND (reference sequence). The CDR3 contains 13 residues. V was pared by 4 bases and J by 5 bases, with 2 bases of the junction left unmatched. CDR3 nucleotides: TGTGCCAGTAGTAACGACAGGGATCAGCCCCAGCATTTT. Its translation is CASSNDRDQPQHF.

This clone occurred a few times. The chain couples TRBV6-6 to TRBJ2-7; weak D call: TRBD2 (7 bases). The CDR3 runs 15 residues. V dropped 6 bases and J dropped 3 bases, with 18 bases sitting between them. Germline V gene lookup returns CDR1 MNHNY and CDR2 SVGAGI (reference sequence). CDR3 coding DNA: TGTGCCAGCAGCGTCGGTAGGGGGGGAGTCTACGAGCAGTACTTC. The encoded protein is CASSVGRGGVYEQYF.

This chain connects TRBV4-2 to TRBJ1-5; 8 nucleotides match TRBD1. Germline lookup yields CDR1 LGHNA and CDR2 YNFKEQ. The ends lost 1 base at V and 5 bases at J; junction bases unmatched: 4. The length of the CDR3 is 15 residues. The CDR3 sequence is CASSQAGGRDQPQHF. Here the CDR3 DNA reads TGTGCCAGCAGCCAAGCAGGGGGCAGGGATCAGCCCCAGCATTTT.

The V and J genes are TRBV3-1 (or the pseudogene TRBV3-2) and TRBJ2-7; no clear D gene. This CDR3 has 16 amino acids. V lost 1 base and J 3 bases, leaving 16 bases between the germline ends. Germline CDR1 and CDR2: LGHDT and YNNKEL (reference sequence). The CDR3 protein is CASSQGPLITVYEQYF. The DNA of the CDR3 is TGTGCCAGCAGCCAAGGCCCGTTAATTACGGTCTACGAGCAGTACTTC.

The chain couples TRBV4-1 to TRBJ1-4; 9 bases are a match to TRBD1. With V trimmed by 5 bases and J by 7 bases, 8 bases remained unmatched. Looked up from germline, CDR1 is MGHRA and CDR2 is YSYEKL. The CDR3 consists of 15 residues. The CDR3 nucleotides are TGCGCCAGCAGCTTCCCGGACAGGGGAGGTGAAAAACTGTTTTTT. Its protein product is CASSFPDRGGEKLFF.

The J gene is TRBJ1-2, the V gene TRBV19, with a possible D match to TRBD1 (6 bases). This CDR3 region has 13 residues. Germline V gene sequence: CDR1 LNHDA, CDR2 SQIVND (reference sequence). The V gene lost 3 bases and the J gene lost 6 bases, with 11 bases spanning the gap. The CDR3 protein is CASSMGAVHGYTF. The CDR3 coding sequence is TGTGCCAGTAGTATGGGGGCAGTTCATGGCTACACCTTC.

Here the CDR3 reads CASSAGYGGYTF. CDR3 DNA: TGTGCCAGCAGTGCAGGGTACGGTGGCTACACCTTC. The chain carries TRBV6-4 and TRBJ1-2; D is possibly TRBD1 (5 bases). Trimming left V 4 bases short and J 7 bases short, with 10 bases between. The CDR3 extends over 12 amino acids. Germline V gives CDR1 MRHNA, CDR2 SNTAGT.

The chain combines TRBV5-1 with TRBJ1-1, with D hard to call. Trimming removed 4 bases at V and 4 bases at J, with 14 bases between. This CDR3 is 14 amino acids long. Germline CDR1 SGHRS, CDR2 YFSETQ. The CDR3 loop reads CASSTYARGTEAFF. CDR3 in DNA: TGCGCCAGCAGCACCTACGCCCGGGGCACTGAAGCTTTCTTT.

The gene calls are TRBV3-1 (or the pseudogene TRBV3-2) and TRBJ1-1; 9 nucleotides line up with TRBD1. The V and J ends lost 5 bases and 3 bases, in that order; junction bases with no gene match: 4. The CDR3 runs to 14 residues. Germline values: CDR1 LGHDT, CDR2 YNNKEL (reference sequence). The CDR3 region is CASSWGQGDTEAFF. CDR3 bases: TGTGCCAGCAGCTGGGGACAGGGAGACACTGAAGCTTTCTTT.

V usage is TRBV15 and J usage is TRBJ2-1; D gene unclear. The ends were cut back, 4 bases at V and 3 bases at J, with 4 bases in the middle. The germline V gene has CDR1 LNHNV and CDR2 YYDKDF (reference sequence). The CDR3 length is 12 residues. The CDR3 DNA reads as TGTGCCACCAGCACCCTCTACAATGAGCAGTTCTTC. Residues: CATSTLYNEQFF. Drawing the rest from reference TRBV15 and TRBJ2-1, the complete variable domain is DAMVIQNPRYQVTQFGKPVTLSCSQTLNHNVMYWYQQKSSQAPKLLFHYYDKDFNNEADTPDNFQSRRPNTSFCFLDIRSPGLGDTAMYLCATSTLYNEQFFGPGTRLTVL.

The V call is TRBV18, the J call TRBJ2-2, with a weak D call TRBD1 (6 bases). The length of the CDR3 is 14 residues. V gave up 1 base and J gave up 6 bases, with 9 bases separating them. Germline lookup yields CDR1 KGHSH and CDR2 LQKENI. CDR3 nucleotide sequence: TGTGCCAGCTCACCACTAGGACAGCCCGGGGAGCTGTTTTTT. The encoded protein is CASSPLGQPGELFF.

The rearrangement joins TRBV5-5 to TRBJ2-7, with TRBD2 identical over 9 bases. This CDR3 region has 16 residues. With 4 bases clipped from V and 7 bases from J, the junction kept 15 bases outside the gene matches. The germline V gene encodes CDR1 SGHKS and CDR2 YYEKEE (reference sequence). CDR3: CASSGQAVAGVGEQYF. The CDR3 nucleotides are TGTGCCAGCAGCGGGCAGGCGGTAGCGGGAGTCGGAGAGCAGTACTTC.